These T cell receptor beta chains were read from a single sample in a study of shared clonotypes between healthy human individuals. Clones were sequenced by immunoSEQ multiplex PCR, and TCRdb holds only the in-frame ones, with some missing. Here the sample spans 1 million to 1.3 million clones, 78% being singletons. Input material: memory CD4+ T cells from PBMCs. The receptors come from a man younger than 30 in good health. Some clones in this sample may be carry-over from other donors' samples. CDR3s include the opening cysteine and the closing phenylalanine or tryptophan. The order of the fields is clone size, V gene, D gene, J gene, CDR3 protein, CDR3 DNA. A D gene is named only where the DNA matches it firmly. Clone size is given for some rows only: seen once, a few or many times, or a class if the clone is expanded.

>NA|TRBV2|NA|TRBJ2-6
CASSTSGANVLTF
TGTGCCAGCAGTACCTCTGGGGCCAACGTCCTGACTTTC
>NA|TRBV28|NA|TRBJ1-4
CASSYQAVTEKLFF
TGTGCCAGCAGTTATCAGGCGGTAACTGAAAAACTGTTTTTT
>NA|TRBV5-1|TRBD1|TRBJ1-5
CASSLEAGGYPDQHF
TGCGCCAGCAGCTTGGAGGCAGGGGGCTATCCGGACCAGCATTTT
>NA|TRBV18|NA|TRBJ1-2
CASSPGRLDFNYGYTF
TGTGCCAGCTCACCGGGACGGCTAGACTTTAACTATGGCTACACCTTC
>NA|TRBV5-4|TRBD2|TRBJ2-1
CASSLMVGGYNEQFF
TGTGCCAGCAGCTTAATGGTGGGAGGGTACAATGAGCAGTTCTTC
>NA|TRBV11-2|NA|TRBJ2-7
CASSHTDYEQYF
TGTGCCAGCAGCCATACGGACTACGAGCAGTACTTC
>many|TRBV15|NA|TRBJ2-1
CATSRGRESGRAYNEQFF
TGTGCCACCAGCAGGGGGCGAGAGTCGGGGAGAGCCTACAATGAGCAGTTCTTC
>NA|TRBV28|NA|TRBJ1-2
CASRTQGLSNYGYTF
TGTGCCAGCAGAACACAGGGATTATCTAACTATGGCTACACCTTC
>NA|TRBV13|NA|TRBJ1-1
CASSPMVRGLTEAFF
TGTGCCAGCAGCCCCATGGTTCGAGGGTTGACTGAAGCTTTCTTT
>once|TRBV28|TRBD1|TRBJ1-5
CASSPTRRTGFTSNQPQHF
TGTGCCAGCAGTCCGACCCGGCGGACAGGTTTTACAAGCAATCAGCCCCAGCATTTT
>NA|TRBV5-4|NA|TRBJ2-7
CASGPMSSYEQYF
TGTGCCAGCGGCCCAATGAGCTCCTACGAGCAGTACTTC
>few|TRBV7-3|NA|TRBJ1-3
CASSLDGAGNTIYF
TGTGCCAGCAGCTTAGACGGGGCTGGAAACACCATATATTTT
>once|TRBV5-5|NA|TRBJ2-5
CASSFGPGNGETQYF
TGTGCCAGCAGCTTTGGCCCCGGGAACGGGGAGACCCAGTACTTC
>many|TRBV5-1|TRBD1|TRBJ1-1
CASSGTGGTEAFF
TGCGCCAGCAGCGGAACAGGGGGGACTGAAGCTTTCTTT
>NA|TRBV28|TRBD2|TRBJ2-1
CASSSSGLAGPSGEQFF
TGTGCCAGCAGTTCATCCGGACTAGCGGGGCCTTCGGGTGAGCAGTTCTTC
>few|TRBV30|TRBD2|TRBJ2-7
CAWSVRGGGVEQYF
TGTGCCTGGAGTGTACGTGGCGGGGGAGTAGAGCAGTACTTC
>NA|TRBV5-1|NA|TRBJ2-7
CASSPGGYEQYF
TGCGCCAGCAGCCCCGGCGGATACGAGCAGTACTTC